A single T cell receptor (beta chain) is shown here with its context. The table came from immunoSEQ multiplex PCR; TCRdb's copy has only in-frame clones and leaves some out. The table records 70,000 to 85,000 clones, about 97% of them present only once. The data were taken from a study of technical replicates of blood from a handful of donors. Germline assignment: CDR1 SGHTA and CDR2 FQGNSA. Trimming shortened V by 0 bases and J by 2 bases, and 5 bases separated the two germline ends. The CDR3 spans 13 residues. This receptor was taken from a human donor in good health. Sample: T cells isolated from PBMCs. This chain uses TRBV7-2 with TRBJ2-7, with D perhaps TRBD2 (5 bases). CDR3 sequence (DNA): TGTGCCAGCAGCTTAGCGCGGGCCTACGAGCAGTACTTC. It codes for CASSLARAYEQYF.